The source of this TCR beta chain is a study of blood T cell repertoires in COVID-19. Germline assignment: CDR1 LGHDT and CDR2 YNNKEL (reference sequence). V dropped 5 bases and J dropped 1 base, with 9 bases sitting between them. The CDR3 is 14 amino acids. Profiled with immunoSEQ multiplex PCR; TCRdb holds only in-frame clones, not every one. The table shows 150,000 to 200,000 clones, with approximately 87% occurring only once. The sequenced sample was peripheral blood. The rearrangement uses TRBV3-1 (or the pseudogene TRBV3-2) and TRBJ2-1; the D gene is possibly TRBD2 (6 bases). The TCR comes from a woman aged 70-85 years with COVID-19, enrolled during active disease. CDR3 bases: TGTGCCAGCAGCGGAGGGGAATCCTACAATGAGCAGTTCTTC. Amino acids: CASSGGESYNEQFF.